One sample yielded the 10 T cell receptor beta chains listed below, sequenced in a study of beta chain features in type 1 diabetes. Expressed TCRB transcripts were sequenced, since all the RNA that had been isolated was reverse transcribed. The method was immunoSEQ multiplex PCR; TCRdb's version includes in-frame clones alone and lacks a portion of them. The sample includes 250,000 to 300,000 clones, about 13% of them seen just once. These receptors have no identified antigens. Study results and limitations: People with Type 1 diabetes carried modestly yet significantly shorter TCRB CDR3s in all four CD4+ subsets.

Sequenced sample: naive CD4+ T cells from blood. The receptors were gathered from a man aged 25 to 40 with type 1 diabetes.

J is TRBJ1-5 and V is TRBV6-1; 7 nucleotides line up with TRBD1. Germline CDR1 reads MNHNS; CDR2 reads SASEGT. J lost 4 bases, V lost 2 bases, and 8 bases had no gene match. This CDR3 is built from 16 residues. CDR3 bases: TGTGCCAGCAGTGAATCTGGGACAGCCCTAAATCAGCCCCAGCATTTT. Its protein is CASSESGTALNQPQHF.

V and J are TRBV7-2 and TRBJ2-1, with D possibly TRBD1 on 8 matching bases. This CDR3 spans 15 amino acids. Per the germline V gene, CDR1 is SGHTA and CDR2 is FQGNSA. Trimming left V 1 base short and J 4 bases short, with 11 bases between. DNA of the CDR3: TGTGCCAGCAGCTTAGACAGGGGGGGGTACAATGAGCAGTTCTTC. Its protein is CASSLDRGGYNEQFF.

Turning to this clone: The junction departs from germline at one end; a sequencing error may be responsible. CDR3 amino acids: CASCLTGTSEKLFF. CDR3 in DNA: TGCGCCAGCTGCTTGACTGGGACTTCTGAAAAACTGTTTTTT. The chain links TRBV5-1 to TRBJ1-4; a possible D gene is TRBD1 (5 bases). This CDR3 contains 14 residues. The V gene's germline CDR1 is SGHRS and CDR2 YFSETQ.

The CDR3 sequence is CASTGLASGTGELFF. The CDR3 nucleotides read TGTGCCAGTACCGGACTAGCGAGTGGCACCGGGGAGCTGTTTTTT. The chain has TRBV19 and TRBJ2-2, with 9 bases that match TRBD2. Germline V gene sequence: CDR1 LNHDA, CDR2 SQIVND (reference sequence). The CDR3 consists of 15 residues. With V trimmed by 7 bases and J by 4 bases, 7 bases remained unmatched.

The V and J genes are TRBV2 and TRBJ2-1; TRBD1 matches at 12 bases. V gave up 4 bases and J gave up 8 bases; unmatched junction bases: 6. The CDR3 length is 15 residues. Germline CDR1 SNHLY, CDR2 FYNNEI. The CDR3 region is CASSVEGQGADEQFF. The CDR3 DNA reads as TGTGCCAGCAGTGTCGAGGGACAGGGGGCGGATGAGCAGTTCTTC.

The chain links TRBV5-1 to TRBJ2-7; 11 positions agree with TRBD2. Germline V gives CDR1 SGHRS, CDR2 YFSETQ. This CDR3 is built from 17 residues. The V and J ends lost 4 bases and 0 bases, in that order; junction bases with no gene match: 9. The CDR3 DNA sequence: TGCGCCAGCAGCCTGGGACTAGCGGCCAGGAGCTCCTACGAGCAGTACTTC. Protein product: CASSLGLAARSSYEQYF.

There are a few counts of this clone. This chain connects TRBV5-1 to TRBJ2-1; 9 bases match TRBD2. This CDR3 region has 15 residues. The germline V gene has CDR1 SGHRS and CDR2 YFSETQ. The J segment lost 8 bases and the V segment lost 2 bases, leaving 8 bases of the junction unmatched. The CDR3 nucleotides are TGCGCCAGCAGCTTTAGCGGGAGCTTAGGCGATGAGCAGTTCTTC. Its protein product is CASSFSGSLGDEQFF.

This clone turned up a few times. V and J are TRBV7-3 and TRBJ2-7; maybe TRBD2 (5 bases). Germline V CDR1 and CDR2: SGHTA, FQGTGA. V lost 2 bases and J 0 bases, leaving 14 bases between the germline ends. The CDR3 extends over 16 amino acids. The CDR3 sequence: CASSLSVAGSSYEQYF. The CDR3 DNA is TGTGCCAGCAGCTTATCCGTGGCGGGCAGCTCCTACGAGCAGTACTTC. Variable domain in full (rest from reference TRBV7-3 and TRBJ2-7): GAGVSQTPSNKVTEKGKYVELRCDPISGHTALYWYRQSLGQGPEFLIYFQGTGAADDSGLPNDRFFAVRPEGSVSTLKIQRTERGDSAVYLCASSLSVAGSSYEQYFGPGTRLTVT.

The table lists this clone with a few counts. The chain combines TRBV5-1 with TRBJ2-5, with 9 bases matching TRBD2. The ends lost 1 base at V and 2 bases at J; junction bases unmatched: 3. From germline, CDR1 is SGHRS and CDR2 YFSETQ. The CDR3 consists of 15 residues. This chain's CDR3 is CASSLPLAGQETQYF. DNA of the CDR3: TGCGCCAGCAGCTTGCCTCTAGCGGGACAAGAGACCCAGTACTTC.

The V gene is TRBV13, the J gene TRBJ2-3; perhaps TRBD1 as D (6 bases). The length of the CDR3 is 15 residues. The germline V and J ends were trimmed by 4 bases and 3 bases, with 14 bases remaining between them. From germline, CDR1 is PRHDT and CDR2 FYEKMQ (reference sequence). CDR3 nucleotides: TGTGCCAGCAGCTCCCGGGACACCTATACAGATACGCAGTATTTT. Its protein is CASSSRDTYTDTQYF.